The 27 T cell receptor beta chains below all came from one sample that was sequenced in a study of blood T cell repertoires in COVID-19. Produced via immunoSEQ multiplex PCR; TCRdb's table is partial and in-frame only. The sample lists 250,000 to 300,000 clones; 80% to 90% were seen once. The sequenced sample consisted of peripheral blood. Receptors originate from a middle-aged man with acute or convalescent COVID-19.

The chain joins TRBV2 to TRBJ2-1; 8 bases are a match to TRBD1. This CDR3 has 15 amino acids. Losses at the gene ends were 4 bases for V and 7 bases for J; bases not matched to a gene: 9. CDR1 and CDR2 from the germline V gene are SNHLY and FYNNEI. CDR3 loop: CASSGQGRAKNEQFF. Written as DNA, the CDR3 is TGTGCCAGCAGTGGACAGGGGCGAGCGAAGAATGAGCAGTTCTTC.

This chain connects TRBV5-6 to TRBJ2-3, with 13 bases identical to TRBD2. CDR1 SGHDT and CDR2 YYEEEE come from the germline V gene. V was pared by 4 bases and J by 1 base, with 3 bases of the junction left unmatched. The length of the CDR3 is 16 residues. The CDR3 bases are TGTGCCAGCAGCACCGGACTAGCGGGGGGCACAGATACGCAGTATTTT. Translation gives CASSTGLAGGTDTQYF. Drawing the rest from reference TRBV5-6 and TRBJ2-3, the complete variable domain is DAGVTQSPTHLIKTRGQQVTLRCSPKSGHDTVSWYQQALGQGPQFIFQYYEEEERQRGNFPDRFSGHQFPNYSSELNVNALLLGDSALYLCASSTGLAGGTDTQYFGPGTRLTVL.

The genes are TRBV19 and TRBJ1-1; D is unclear. Trimming took 6 bases from V and 0 from J, leaving 11 bases between them. Germline CDR1 reads LNHDA; CDR2 reads SQIVND (reference sequence). CDR3 length equals 14 residues. The CDR3 protein is CASSRLGLNTEAFF. CDR3 nucleotide sequence: TGTGCCAGTAGCCGACTTGGTTTGAACACTGAAGCTTTCTTT.

This clone was seen a few times. The chain employs TRBV5-1 and TRBJ2-7, with 9 positions matching TRBD2. This CDR3 spans 16 amino acids. J was trimmed by 6 bases and V by 0 bases; bases with no gene match: 10. Germline V gives CDR1 SGHRS, CDR2 YFSETQ. CDR3 in amino acids: CASSLAKERGAVEQYF. DNA for the CDR3: TGCGCCAGCAGCTTGGCCAAGGAGCGGGGGGCAGTCGAGCAGTACTTC.

The rearrangement uses TRBV12-3 or TRBV12-4 and TRBJ2-3; possible D gene TRBD1, 6 bases. The ends were cut back, 4 bases at V and 3 bases at J, with 8 bases in the middle. CDR3 length: 13 residues. CDR3 region: CASSSTGTDTQYF. The DNA of the CDR3 is TGTGCCAGCAGTTCCACAGGGACAGATACGCAGTATTTT.

The chain employs TRBV7-2 and TRBJ2-3; 14 bases are shared with TRBD2. Germline CDR1 and CDR2: SGHTA and FQGNSA. V lost 4 bases and J lost 2; bases outside the gene matches: 2. The CDR3 contains 16 residues. The CDR3 loop reads CASSSGLAGDTDTQYF. The CDR3 nucleotides read TGTGCCAGCAGCTCGGGACTAGCGGGGGACACAGATACGCAGTATTTT.

The rearrangement uses TRBV9 and TRBJ1-2; D unclear. The CDR3 sequence is 12 residues long. V was clipped by 5 bases and J by 5 bases, with 10 bases between them. Germline V lookup: CDR1 SGDLS, CDR2 YYNGEE. The CDR3 reads CASSDRGYGYTF. CDR3 nucleotides: TGTGCCAGCAGTGATCGGGGTTATGGCTACACCTTC. The full variable domain, in which reference TRBV9 and TRBJ1-2 provide the parts outside the CDR3, is DSGVTQTPKHLITATGQRVTLRCSPRSGDLSVYWYQQSLDQGLQFLIQYYNGEERAKGNILERFSAQQFPDLHSELNLSSLELGDSALYFCASSDRGYGYTFGSGTRLTVV.

About this clone: The sample has other DNA sequences that encode this CDR3 too. V usage is TRBV3-1 (or the pseudogene TRBV3-2) and J usage is TRBJ1-2; D remains unclear. Germline V lookup: CDR1 LGHDT, CDR2 YNNKEL (reference sequence). The germline V and J ends were trimmed by 1 base and 7 bases, with 4 bases remaining between them. This CDR3 contains 11 residues. CDR3 sequence reads: CASSQGAGYTF. CDR3 DNA: TGTGCCAGCAGCCAAGGGGCTGGCTACACCTTC.

This clone has only one observation. This rearrangement joins TRBV30 to TRBJ1-2; possible D gene TRBD1, 5 bases. Between the trimmed V and J ends, which lost 0 bases and 4 bases, there was a span of 9 bases. The length of the CDR3 is 13 residues. Germline CDR1 GTSNPN, CDR2 SVGIG (reference sequence). The CDR3: CAWSVGQIYGYTF. Here the CDR3 DNA reads TGTGCCTGGAGTGTGGGGCAGATCTATGGCTACACCTTC.

This clone was found a few times. This chain joins TRBV12-3 or TRBV12-4 and TRBJ1-1; D remains unclear. This CDR3 has 13 residues. Trimming left V 3 bases short and J 1 base short, with 6 bases between. The CDR3 loop is CASSFHQNTEAFF. The CDR3 nucleotides read TGTGCCAGCAGTTTTCATCAGAACACTGAAGCTTTCTTT.

The chain recombines TRBV5-1 with TRBJ2-3; the match to TRBD1 covers 11 bases. This CDR3 has 16 amino acids. Germline-derived CDR1 and CDR2 are SGHRS and YFSETQ. V gave up 2 bases and J gave up 4 bases; unmatched junction bases: 6. This CDR3 reads CASSLLPGQGADTQYF. The CDR3 coding sequence is TGCGCCAGCAGCTTATTGCCGGGACAGGGGGCAGATACGCAGTATTTT.

The rearrangement links TRBV11-2 to TRBJ1-3; no clear D. Trimming shortened V by 7 bases and J by 0 bases, and 13 bases separated the two germline ends. Germline V CDR1 and CDR2: SGHAT, FQNNGV. The CDR3 is 15 amino acids. The CDR3 DNA reads as TGTGCCAGCACCCGGTCCCCGGGCTCTGGAAACACCATATATTTT. Translation: CASTRSPGSGNTIYF.

The V gene is TRBV6-5, the J gene TRBJ2-2; 7 bases align to TRBD2. Germline assignment: CDR1 MNHEY and CDR2 SVGAGI. This CDR3 comprises 15 residues. V shed 5 bases and J 5 bases; nucleotides not matched to a gene: 8. This CDR3 is CASSTQTAGTGELFF. CDR3 nucleotide sequence: TGTGCCAGCAGTACTCAGACAGCGGGAACCGGGGAGCTGTTTTTT.

The rearrangement joins TRBV5-4 to TRBJ2-3, with 8 positions matching TRBD2. This CDR3 is built from 16 residues. Trimming cost V 2 bases and J 5 bases; bases outside gene matches: 10. Germline values: CDR1 SGHNT, CDR2 YYREEE (reference sequence). Here the CDR3 reads CASSLGRGGPLDTQYF. The DNA of the CDR3 is TGTGCCAGCAGCTTAGGTCGGGGGGGCCCCCTAGATACGCAGTATTTT. Filled out from reference TRBV5-4 and TRBJ2-3, the complete variable domain reads ETGVTQSPTHLIKTRGQQVTLRCSSQSGHNTVSWYQQALGQGPQFIFQYYREEENGRGNFPPRFSGLQFPNYSSELNVNALELDDSALYLCASSLGRGGPLDTQYFGPGTRLTVL.

The gene calls are TRBV25-1 and TRBJ1-2; 7 bases match TRBD1. V trimming: 4 bases; J trimming: 6 bases; junction bases outside the gene matches: 2. This CDR3 is 12 amino acids long. Germline-derived CDR1 and CDR2 are MGHDK and SYGVNS. CDR3 nucleotide sequence: TGTGCCAGCAGTGCAGGGGGGCATGGCTACACCTTC. It codes for CASSAGGHGYTF.

The rearrangement links TRBV11-3 to TRBJ2-2, with 8 bases that match TRBD1. The CDR3 runs 16 residues. Germline-derived CDR1 and CDR2 are SGHNT and YENEEA. J gave up 5 bases and V 6 bases, and 11 bases lay outside the gene matches. Here the CDR3 reads CASSSSPGGRTGELFF. CDR3 in DNA: TGTGCCAGCAGTTCCTCTCCAGGGGGCCGGACCGGGGAGCTGTTTTTT.

This sequence joins TRBV5-1 and TRBJ1-3; D not certain. Germline-derived CDR1 and CDR2 are SGHRS and YFSETQ. V was clipped by 4 bases and J by 0 bases, with 14 bases between them. The CDR3 consists of 16 residues. The CDR3 DNA reads TGCGCCAGCAGCCCAACCCCGAGGTTCTCTGGAAACACCATATATTTT. Residues: CASSPTPRFSGNTIYF.

The chain couples TRBV19 to TRBJ2-1; 7 bases fit TRBD1. The CDR3 has 15 amino acids. V dropped 6 bases and J dropped 3; count of bases not matched to a gene: 8. Germline assignment: CDR1 LNHDA and CDR2 SQIVND (reference sequence). The DNA for the CDR3 is TGTGCCAGTAGACGCCCCGGGACAGACTACAATGAGCAGTTCTTC. It yields the protein CASRRPGTDYNEQFF.

The chain employs TRBV29-1 and TRBJ2-5, with 7 bases matching TRBD1. The V segment lost 3 bases and the J segment 5 bases; nucleotides outside the gene matches: 9. CDR1 and CDR2 (germline): SQVTM, ANQGSEA. The length of the CDR3 is 14 residues. The CDR3 DNA sequence: TGCAGCGTTGAGGCCACAGGGGCCGGCGAGACCCAGTACTTC. Its protein product is CSVEATGAGETQYF.

This sequence joins TRBV27 and TRBJ1-1; D remains ambiguous. The ends were cut back, 1 base at V and 2 bases at J, with 5 bases in the middle. CDR3 length: 13 residues. From germline, CDR1 is MNHEY and CDR2 SMNVEV (reference sequence). This chain's CDR3 is CASSLFGNTEAFF. CDR3 nucleotide sequence: TGTGCCAGCAGTTTATTCGGTAACACTGAAGCTTTCTTT.

This clone has a handful of counts. The chain couples TRBV24-1 to TRBJ2-3, with TRBD2 as a possible D gene (6 bases). From germline, CDR1 is KGHDR and CDR2 SFDVKD. The length of the CDR3 is 12 residues. V lost 12 bases and J 6 bases, leaving 15 bases between the germline ends. The CDR3 DNA reads as TGTGCCCCCCGGGACTGTCCGGATACGCAGTATTTT. Translating it yields CAPRDCPDTQYF.

The chain links TRBV3-1 (or the pseudogene TRBV3-2) to TRBJ2-2; 7 nucleotides line up with TRBD1. V dropped 4 bases and J dropped 4; count of bases not matched to a gene: 3. Per germline, CDR1 LGHDT and CDR2 YNNKEL (reference sequence). The CDR3 covers 14 residues. The CDR3, as DNA: TGTGCCAGCAGCCGACAGGGCACCACCGGGGAGCTGTTTTTT. It translates to CASSRQGTTGELFF.

The V gene is TRBV6-6, the J gene TRBJ1-2, with 7 bases fitting TRBD1. Per the germline V gene, CDR1 is MNHNY and CDR2 is SVGAGI (reference sequence). Unmatched junction bases numbered 9, after V lost 5 bases and J lost 6 bases. The CDR3 spans 14 residues. As DNA, the CDR3 is TGTGCCAGCAGTACTCGAGGACAGGTCAATGGCTACACCTTC. Its translation is CASSTRGQVNGYTF.

The chain has TRBV6-4 and TRBJ2-2; TRBD1 might be the D (6 bases). The length of the CDR3 is 14 residues. Germline V CDR1 and CDR2: MRHNA, SNTAGT. Trimming removed 4 bases from V and 3 bases from J, with 9 bases in between. This chain's CDR3 is CASSATGYTGELFF. CDR3 sequence (DNA): TGTGCCAGCAGTGCAACAGGGTACACCGGGGAGCTGTTTTTT.

The chain joins TRBV27 to TRBJ2-5; TRBD1 matches 10 bases. The length of the CDR3 is 14 residues. Germline V lookup: CDR1 MNHEY, CDR2 SMNVEV (reference sequence). Trimming took 5 bases from V and 4 from J; bases not matched to a gene: 4. CDR3 nucleotide sequence: TGTGCCAGCAGTCCGAGGACAGGGGGAGAGACCCAGTACTTC. It yields the protein CASSPRTGGETQYF.

Comment on this clone: Other DNA variants within this sample encode the same CDR3. This chain connects TRBV7-2 to TRBJ2-7; D unclear. This CDR3 has 11 residues. CDR1 is SGHTA, CDR2 FQGNSA, per germline. V gave up 4 bases and J gave up 3 bases, with 4 bases separating them. This chain's CDR3 is CASSSFYEQYF. The CDR3 DNA reads TGTGCCAGCAGCTCTTTCTACGAGCAGTACTTC. Based on the CDR3 plus reference TRBV7-2 and TRBJ2-7, the full variable domain is GAGVSQSPSNKVTEKGKDVELRCDPISGHTALYWYRQSLGQGLEFLIYFQGNSAPDKSGLPSDRFSAERTGGSVSTLTIQRTQQEDSAVYLCASSSFYEQYFGPGTRLTVT.

This clone was detected only once. The chain has TRBV18 and TRBJ2-7; TRBD1 agrees at 8 bases. This CDR3 spans 14 amino acids. In germline, CDR1 is KGHSH, CDR2 LQKENI. Trimming at V came to 1 base and at J to 3 bases, leaving 2 bases not matched to a gene. The CDR3 reads CASSPLTGGYEQYF. For the CDR3, the DNA is TGTGCCAGCTCACCACTTACAGGGGGCTACGAGCAGTACTTC.